This paragraph covers one T cell receptor (beta chain) sequence. CDR1 and CDR2 (germline): LNHDA, SQIVND (reference sequence). V lost 2 bases, J lost 4 bases, and 11 bases lay in between. The CDR3 is made up of 15 amino acids. This sample was included in a study of T cell changes during pregnancy in multiple sclerosis. Assay: immunoSEQ multiplex PCR; the TCRdb copy retains only in-frame clones and omits some. The table includes approximately 43,000 clones, 94% detected once. The source of this sequence is a female donor with multiple sclerosis, enrolled in a pregnancy study. Sample: CD8+ T cells from peripheral blood mononuclear cells, taken in the third trimester of pregnancy. This chain connects TRBV19 to TRBJ2-2, with D unclear. The CDR3 DNA follows: TGTGCCAGTAGTATAAGTAGTCCTGGCACCGGGGAGCTGTTTTTT. It yields the protein CASSISSPGTGELFF.